This TCR beta chain is drawn from a study of cytomegalovirus exposure and HLA in healthy donors (dated by TCRdb to about 2017). For the wider study: An earlier analysis of several hundred of the donors reported about 300 Gb of sequence data and 117 million unique TCR beta sequences obtained from about 179 million T cells. Around 300 gigabases of sequencing data and approximately 84 million unique TCR sequences were included in an early release covering about 700 HLA-typed donors. Of the approximately 400 genotyped donors, roughly 80% were placed in the genetic ancestry cluster associated with self-reported Caucasian donors. The study aimed to test whether cataloging public T cell receptors could reveal signatures of past pathogen exposure. Using immunosequencing, the study profiled T cell repertoires from 550 to 750 subjects and related those repertoires to cytomegalovirus serostatus. Along with the roughly 700-subject first cohort, a separate validation cohort of approximately 110 different subjects was used. The study combined high-throughput TCR immunosequencing, statistical association of individual TCRs with disease status, and machine learning to predict cytomegalovirus infection status. In a later analysis, previously published TCR beta repertoires from 550 to 700 donors were re-analyzed and high-resolution HLA genotyping was added so that TCR occurrence patterns could be studied. In the later analysis, no new phenotypic data were used to find candidate immune exposures; instead, reliance was placed on TCR beta sequences and their occurrence across donors. In an earlier analysis of several hundred of the donors, high-throughput TCR beta sequencing was used to judge whether each TCR beta V gene segment behaved as functional or pseudogenic. Donor age, sex, ethnicity and CMV serostatus were collected together with the repertoire data. A later genetic analysis took genome-wide SNP genotypes for about 55% of the roughly 670 donors and used that subset as a discovery cohort. All discovery cohort repertoires had been generated using a single sequencing platform. Both class I and class II loci were covered by HLA typing, at four-digit resolution. Typing coverage differed by locus: A, B, C, DRB1 and DQB1 were typed in about 629-640 donors, DQA1 in 522, DPA1 in 600 to 610, and DPB1 in approximately 450. Roughly five DR-DQ haplotypes were handled as single units for association and clustering, since linkage in the cohort was strong. Among some 410 genotyped donors of the cohort, an average of around 250,000 unique TCR beta nucleotide sequences was sequenced per donor, of which about 19% were non-productive. Study-wide conclusions, independent of this receptor: Some IMGT-functional V segments, including TRBV6-2 and TRBV6-3, could not be told apart with the 87-base-pair reads, so those segments were excluded. Sequencing depth was assumed to be roughly uniform across donors in the presence/absence analyses, though that assumption may not hold. A later analysis found that HLA-associated TCR beta chains were more clonally expanded and had lower generation probabilities than equally common non-associated chains. Correlated functional status among segregating V segments might be attributable to linkage disequilibrium, but an unknown experimental factor could not be ruled out. Because counts were too low, 15 to 20 rarely observed V segments, including chromosome 9 orphons, were left out of the earlier analysis of some 600 of the donors. When HLA alleles, especially DR and DQ, strongly co-occurred, attributing TCR associations to individual alleles was difficult. For the cohort, immune exposure information was limited to CMV serostatus. In a later analysis, some 17,000 TCR beta sequences were associated with specific HLA alleles at a false discovery rate of 0.05. Broadly in line with IMGT annotations, most TCR beta V segments showed up in productive rearrangements about 87% or about 30% of the time in an earlier analysis of around 550 of the donors. In a later analysis, the rate of TCR association differed among HLA loci, with DRB1 alleles having the most associated TCRs and HLA-C alleles having the fewest. A cluster of highly shared sequence variants was judged likely to be a technical artifact of the sequencing pipeline. In this cohort, only TCR beta chains were sequenced, and detectable features were limited by the absence of alpha or paired-chain data. In vitro tests confirmed that a few of the cytomegalovirus-associated TCR beta chains recognize cytomegalovirus antigens. A later genetic analysis reported fewer N-insertions in productive TCRs among donors in an Asian-associated ancestry cluster than the roughly 670-donor mean. The authors suggested that the approach could potentially be extended to other disease states and immunological phenotypes. While some public TCRs were present in many individuals, most TCR sequences turned up only very rarely across donors. Cytomegalovirus status was reported to be diagnosed by the classifier with high specificity and sensitivity in both the original and validation cohorts. A later genetic analysis associated a missense DCLRE1C variant with V-gene and J-gene trimming of TCR beta chains, and an independent cohort replicated the association. A total of about 180 TCR beta chains were listed by the study as associated with cytomegalovirus. Because HLA typing was missing for some donors at each locus, association tests included only the typed subset. A further reported finding was that TCR beta sequences accurately predicted the HLA-A and HLA-B alleles for most subjects in the first cohort. In a later analysis, several top co-occurrence clusters were reported to appear linked to parvovirus B19, influenza, CMV and Epstein-Barr virus. Most CMV-associated TCR beta chains appeared to be HLA-restricted in a later analysis, and the HLA associations seemed to be driven largely by CMV exposure.

A remark on this clone: The antigen it recognizes is unknown. Nothing much larger sits one base from this clone, and base qualities are not available.

The library relied on the immunoSEQ multiplex PCR assay. The multiplex PCR relied on a mix of 60 forward primers for TCR Vbeta segments and 13 reverse primers for TCR Jbeta segments. The CDR3 region of rearranged TCR beta genes was amplified from genomic DNA by a multiplex PCR assay. The Illumina HiSeq System was used to sequence the amplified TCR beta libraries as 87-base-pair reads. On the authors' methods: Across the 666 repertoires, a later analysis counted 80 million or so unique TCR beta chains, around 10 million of which were shared by at least two donors. Raw reads were error-corrected and collapsed into unique sequences with a nearest-neighbor algorithm that merged closely related sequences to remove PCR and sequencing errors. Alignment of CDR3 sequences to IMGT reference sequences was used to assign V, D and J gene segments. For a sequence to be retained, a match of at least six nucleotides to both a V gene segment and a J gene segment was required. Rearrangements were classified as productive when the CDR3 lacked stop codons and remained in frame with V and J, and all other rearrangements were classified as non-productive. CDR3 was defined according to IMGT convention as the region running from the second conserved V-encoded cysteine to the conserved J-encoded phenylalanine. The earlier analysis of about 570 of the donors excluded any sequence lacking an unambiguous match to a single V gene segment. An earlier analysis of under 750 of the donors called V segments functional above 56.7% productive rearrangements and segregating when the between-donor standard deviation exceeded 5%. A statistical classification framework was built for diagnosing cytomegalovirus status from the catalog of TCR beta chain sequences. In a later analysis, V and J genes were assigned by comparing TCR nucleotide sequences against IMGT/GENE-DB human TR gene sequences. The TCRdist pipeline was used in a later analysis to assign CDR3 sequences and most-parsimonious VDJ recombination scenarios. A later analysis defined each TCR beta chain by its CDR3 amino acid sequence plus V-gene family, and excluded reads lacking a unique V-gene family. In a later analysis, nearly 600 highly shared, low-generation-probability nucleotide sequences were removed to address suspected cross-contamination and a sequencing artifact. For each public chain, a later analysis derived a clonal expansion index from normalized ranks of inferred template counts within each repertoire. A later analysis computed generation probabilities with a VDJ recombination model fitted to out-of-frame rearrangements, and checked the results against IGoR. A later analysis scored TCR-TCR, TCR-HLA and TCR-CMV co-occurrence with hypergeometric tests, applying a repertoire-size bias correction to TCR pairs. In a later analysis, false discovery rates were estimated by permuting HLA or CMV assignments 20 times. In a later analysis, co-occurring TCRs were grouped using DBSCAN, and TCRdist sequence similarity was added for clustering within HLA-allele-positive subsets. Repertoires with fewer than 30,000 or more than 120,000 public chains were left out of co-occurrence clustering, as were a handful of repertoires with anomalous nucleotide sharing. Not all clones reach the TCRdb copy of this immuneACCESS table, which keeps in-frame sequences only. Checked studies attribute under half of the gap to unresolved V genes and leave the rest unexplained. That table gives V, J and clone size, and the DNA gave D and trimming. This sample gives under 150,000 clones in total; around 73% of them show up just once. About 5.4% of the sample belongs to the ten largest clones.

The cohort was made up of under 800 healthy bone marrow donors. Cohort members were all nominally healthy when sampled, although unrecorded immune exposures were likely present. The donor tested CMV seropositive, placing the donor among the 289 seropositive members of the cohort. Every donor gave a peripheral blood sample, and the peripheral blood mononuclear cells from that sample were used for TCR beta sequencing. Genomic DNA was extracted from the blood cell samples with the Qiagen DNeasy Blood Extraction Kit. Based on the germline V gene (reference sequence), the CDR1 and CDR2 sequences are GTSNPN and SVGIG. After removal of 0 bases from V and 4 bases from J, the junction retains 3 bases not matched to a gene. Spanning cysteine to phenylalanine, the CDR3 consists of 16 amino acids. Of all the DNA, just the CDR3 is kept, 48 bases in frame from base 1.

The chain uses TRBV30 and TRBJ2-3; 14 of the junction bases match TRBD2. This clonotype was sampled from a woman aged 25 to 39 in good health and CMV-seropositive. Sequenced material: PBMCs. For the CDR3, the sequence is CAWSVGTSGGADTQYF. The bases read TGTGCCTGGAGTGTGGGGACTAGCGGGGGAGCAGATACGCAGTATTTT.